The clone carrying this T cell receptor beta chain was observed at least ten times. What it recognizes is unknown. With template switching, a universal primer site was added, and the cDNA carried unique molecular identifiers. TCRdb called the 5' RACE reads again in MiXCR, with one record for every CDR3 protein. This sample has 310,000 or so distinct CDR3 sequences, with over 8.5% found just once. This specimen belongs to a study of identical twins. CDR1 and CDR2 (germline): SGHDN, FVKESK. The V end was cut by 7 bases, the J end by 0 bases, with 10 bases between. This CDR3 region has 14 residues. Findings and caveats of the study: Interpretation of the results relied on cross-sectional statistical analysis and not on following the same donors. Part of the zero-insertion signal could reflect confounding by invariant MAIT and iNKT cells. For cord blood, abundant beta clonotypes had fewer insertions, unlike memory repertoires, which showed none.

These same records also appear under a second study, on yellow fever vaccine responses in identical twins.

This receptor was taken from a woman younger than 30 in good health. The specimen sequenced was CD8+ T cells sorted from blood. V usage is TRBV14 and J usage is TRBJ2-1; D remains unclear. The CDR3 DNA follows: TGTGCCAGCAAGCCCGAAGGCTCCTACAATGAGCAGTTCTTC. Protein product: CASKPEGSYNEQFF.